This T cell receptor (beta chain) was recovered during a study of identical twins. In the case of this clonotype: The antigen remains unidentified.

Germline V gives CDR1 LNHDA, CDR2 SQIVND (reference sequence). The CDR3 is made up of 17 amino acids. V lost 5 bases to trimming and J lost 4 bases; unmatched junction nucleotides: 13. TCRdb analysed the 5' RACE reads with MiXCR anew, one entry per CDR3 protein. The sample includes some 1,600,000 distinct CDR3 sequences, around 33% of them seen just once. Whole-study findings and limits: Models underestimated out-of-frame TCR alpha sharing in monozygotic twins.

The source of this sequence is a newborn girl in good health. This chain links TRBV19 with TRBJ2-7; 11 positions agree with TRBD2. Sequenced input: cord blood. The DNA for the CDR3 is TGTGCCAGTAGTGGAAACCATCACGGGACTAGCGGATACGAGCAGTACTTC. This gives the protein CASSGNHHGTSGYEQYF.